This is a list of T cell receptor beta chains from one sample in a study of response to subunit inactivated influenza vaccine. In TCRdb, the RT-PCR reads were re-called with MiXCR into one record per CDR3 protein. In the table there are under 850,000 distinct CDR3 sequences, roughly 18% of which are singletons. Sequencing was performed on PBMCs from blood, taken 5 days after vaccination. Receptor source: a man in his forties or fifties who received an inactivated influenza vaccine. CDR3s include the opening cysteine and the closing phenylalanine or tryptophan. A D gene is named only where the DNA matches it firmly. A row's size may be missing; if present it is once, few, many or a size class.

j_gene: TRBJ2-3
abundance: few
v_gene: TRBV5-1
d_gene: .
CDR3nt: TGCGCCAGCAGCTTGGGCCCGGCGGGGGATACGCAGTATTTT
CDR3aa: CASSLGPAGDTQYF

j_gene: TRBJ2-7
abundance: .
v_gene: TRBV16
d_gene: .
CDR3nt: TGTGCCAGCAGCCAATCGATCGACGAGCAGTACTTC
CDR3aa: CASSQSIDEQYF

j_gene: TRBJ2-1
abundance: .
v_gene: TRBV7-2
d_gene: .
CDR3nt: TGTGCCAGCAGCTTAACTATATACAATGAGCAGTTCTTC
CDR3aa: CASSLTIYNEQFF

j_gene: TRBJ2-1
abundance: .
v_gene: TRBV6-1
d_gene: TRBD2
CDR3nt: TGTGCCACCCTGGGGGGGTTTGCCAATGAGCAGTTCTTC
CDR3aa: CATLGGFANEQFF

j_gene: TRBJ2-7
abundance: .
v_gene: TRBV12-3/TRBV12-4
d_gene: TRBD2
CDR3nt: TGTGCCAGCAGGCCCACTAGCGGGGGCTACGAGCAGTACTTC
CDR3aa: CASRPTSGGYEQYF

j_gene: TRBJ2-7
abundance: few
v_gene: TRBV12-3/TRBV12-4
d_gene: .
CDR3nt: TGTGCCAGCAGTTTACGGTTGAGCGTAGCCGAGCAGTACTTC
CDR3aa: CASSLRLSVAEQYF

j_gene: TRBJ2-3
abundance: .
v_gene: TRBV20-1
d_gene: .
CDR3nt: TGCAGTGCTAGGGGGCCGGGAAGAGATACGCAGTATTTT
CDR3aa: CSARGPGRDTQYF

j_gene: TRBJ2-1
abundance: few
v_gene: TRBV28
d_gene: .
CDR3nt: TGTGCCAGCAGTTTATCGTTTGGGGGGTTTAGCTCCTACAATGAGCAGTTCTTC
CDR3aa: CASSLSFGGFSSYNEQFF

j_gene: TRBJ2-1
abundance: .
v_gene: TRBV9
d_gene: TRBD1
CDR3nt: TGTGCCAGCAGCGTAGAAGGGACAGGGTCTGATACAGCTGGGGGTGAGCAGTTCTTC
CDR3aa: CASSVEGTGSDTAGGEQFF

j_gene: TRBJ2-1
abundance: many
v_gene: TRBV5-1
d_gene: TRBD2
CDR3nt: TGCGCCAGCAGCAGGAGCGGGGAAGTCTTGAATGAGCAGTTCTTC
CDR3aa: CASSRSGEVLNEQFF

j_gene: TRBJ1-4
abundance: .
v_gene: TRBV4-3
d_gene: .
CDR3nt: TGCGCCAGCAGCCAAAATCCGCTGGGGACTAATGAAAAACTGTTTTTT
CDR3aa: CASSQNPLGTNEKLFF

j_gene: TRBJ2-3
abundance: .
v_gene: TRBV29-1
d_gene: .
CDR3nt: TGCAGCGTTGGTCGGGAACATACGCAGTATTTT
CDR3aa: CSVGREHTQYF

j_gene: TRBJ2-1
abundance: .
v_gene: TRBV20-1
d_gene: TRBD2
CDR3nt: TGCAGTGCTAGAATAGCGGGACACTTTGAGCAGTTCTTC
CDR3aa: CSARIAGHFEQFF

j_gene: TRBJ2-3
abundance: .
v_gene: TRBV5-1
d_gene: TRBD2
CDR3nt: TGCGCCAGCAGCTCCCTAGCGGGAGGGCCGATAAGTTATACGCAGTATTTT
CDR3aa: CASSSLAGGPISYTQYF

j_gene: TRBJ1-2
abundance: few
v_gene: TRBV6-5
d_gene: .
CDR3nt: TGTGCCAGCAGTTACTCGGCAGGGTTCTATGGCTACACCTTC
CDR3aa: CASSYSAGFYGYTF

j_gene: TRBJ1-3
abundance: .
v_gene: TRBV5-6
d_gene: .
CDR3nt: TGTGCCAGCAGCTTTGGTTTGCCAGGGTCCTCCGGAAACACCATATATTTT
CDR3aa: CASSFGLPGSSGNTIYF

j_gene: TRBJ1-2
abundance: few
v_gene: TRBV7-6
d_gene: TRBD1
CDR3nt: TGTGCCAGCAGCTTAGCGCCTACAGGGGATGGCTACACCTTC
CDR3aa: CASSLAPTGDGYTF

j_gene: TRBJ1-1
abundance: .
v_gene: TRBV9
d_gene: .
CDR3nt: TGTGCCAGCAGCGTAGTCCTTGGGAACACTGAAGCTTTCTTT
CDR3aa: CASSVVLGNTEAFF

j_gene: TRBJ1-1
abundance: many
v_gene: TRBV5-1
d_gene: .
CDR3nt: TGCGCCAGCAGCTTGGCCGCCCGCATGAACACTGAAGCTTTCTTT
CDR3aa: CASSLAARMNTEAFF

j_gene: TRBJ2-3
abundance: .
v_gene: TRBV10-3
d_gene: TRBD2
CDR3nt: TGTGCCATCAGGATGACTAGCAGCACAGATACGCAGTATTTT
CDR3aa: CAIRMTSSTDTQYF

j_gene: TRBJ2-1
abundance: few
v_gene: TRBV5-5
d_gene: .
CDR3nt: TGTGCCAGCAGCCTTCTACCGGGCCGCTCCTACAATGAGCAGTTCTTC
CDR3aa: CASSLLPGRSYNEQFF

j_gene: TRBJ2-1
abundance: many
v_gene: TRBV20-1
d_gene: .
CDR3nt: TGCAGTGCTAGCCGACGGGTTAGCTCCTACAATGAGCAGTTCTTC
CDR3aa: CSASRRVSSYNEQFF

j_gene: TRBJ1-4
abundance: .
v_gene: TRBV4-3
d_gene: .
CDR3nt: TGCGCCAGCAGCCAAGGGGTGGCGGTTGGTAATGAAAAACTGTTTTTT
CDR3aa: CASSQGVAVGNEKLFF

j_gene: TRBJ2-1
abundance: many
v_gene: TRBV12-3/TRBV12-4
d_gene: TRBD1
CDR3nt: TGTGCCAGCAGTTCCCGGGACAGGCCTTACAATGAGCAGTTCTTC
CDR3aa: CASSSRDRPYNEQFF

j_gene: TRBJ2-1
abundance: few
v_gene: TRBV29-1
d_gene: .
CDR3nt: TGCAGCGTAGGCAGGGGCAACAATGAGCAGTTCTTC
CDR3aa: CSVGRGNNEQFF

j_gene: TRBJ2-7
abundance: .
v_gene: TRBV5-1
d_gene: .
CDR3nt: TGCGCCAGCAGCTTGATGCAGGGGACAAGGGACTACGAGCAGTACTTC
CDR3aa: CASSLMQGTRDYEQYF

j_gene: TRBJ2-5
abundance: many
v_gene: TRBV29-1
d_gene: TRBD1
CDR3nt: TGCAGCGTTGAAACAGGGGCTGTGGAGACCCAGTACTTC
CDR3aa: CSVETGAVETQYF

j_gene: TRBJ2-1
abundance: few
v_gene: TRBV12-3/TRBV12-4
d_gene: .
CDR3nt: TGTGCCAGCAGTTTAGGATTTGGCGGGGCCTATGAGCAGTTCTTC
CDR3aa: CASSLGFGGAYEQFF

j_gene: TRBJ2-3
abundance: few
v_gene: TRBV11-1
d_gene: .
CDR3nt: TGTGCCAGCAGCCGAGAGTGGGGGGCCGGCACAGATACGCAGTATTTT
CDR3aa: CASSREWGAGTDTQYF

j_gene: TRBJ2-1
abundance: .
v_gene: TRBV6-2/TRBV6-3
d_gene: TRBD2
CDR3nt: TGTGCCAGTTGTGTGTTCCGGGGGGACAATGAGCAGTTCTTC
CDR3aa: CASCVFRGDNEQFF